Listed here are 12 T cell receptor beta chains from one sample, sequenced in a study of shared clonotypes between healthy human individuals. TCRdb's copy holds only in-frame clones and misses some; the assay was immunoSEQ multiplex PCR. The data contain 980,000 or so clones, around 80% of them seen just once; the ten biggest clones take up approximately 1.5%. Sequenced input: memory CD4+ T cells sorted from blood. Subset here: CD45RA-negative fraction. These receptors were collected from a man between 18 and 35 years old in good health.

The chain combines TRBV7-6 with TRBJ2-1; TRBD2 matches at 9 bases. With V trimmed by 4 bases and J by 4 bases, 8 bases remained unmatched. The CDR3 covers 16 residues. Germline lookup yields CDR1 SGHVS and CDR2 FNYEAQ. The CDR3 sequence: CASSSTRSGGYNEQFF. Here the CDR3 DNA reads TGTGCCAGCAGCTCGACCCGTAGCGGGGGTTACAATGAGCAGTTCTTC. The whole variable domain, filled in from reference TRBV7-6 and TRBJ2-1, reads GAGVSQSPRYKVTKRGQDVALRCDPISGHVSLYWYRQALGQGPEFLTYFNYEAQQDKSGLPNDRFSAERPEGSISTLTIQRTEQRDSAMYRCASSSTRSGGYNEQFFGPGTRLTVL.

V and J are TRBV2 and TRBJ1-4; 7 positions agree with TRBD1. With 4 bases clipped from V and 8 bases from J, the junction kept 7 bases outside the gene matches. Germline assignment: CDR1 SNHLY and CDR2 FYNNEI. This CDR3 has 14 amino acids. CDR3 residues: CASSGQGQGEKLFF. CDR3 sequence (DNA): TGTGCCAGCAGTGGACAGGGACAAGGGGAAAAACTGTTTTTT. Full variable domain (outside the CDR3, taken from reference TRBV2 and TRBJ1-4): EPEVTQTPSHQVTQMGQEVILRCVPISNHLYFYWYRQILGQKVEFLVSFYNNEISEKSEIFDDQFSVERPDGSNFTLKIRSTKLEDSAMYFCASSGQGQGEKLFFGSGTQLSVL.

Comment on this clone: This sample also contains other DNA sequences that code for the same CDR3. V gene TRBV2 combines with J gene TRBJ2-4, with D maybe TRBD1 (6 bases). The germline V gene has CDR1 SNHLY and CDR2 FYNNEI. The CDR3 has 12 amino acids. With 7 bases removed from V and 7 bases from J, the gap between germline ends came to 11 bases. The CDR3 reads CASILDRNIQYF. The CDR3 DNA reads as TGTGCCAGCATTCTCGACAGGAACATTCAGTACTTC.

This sequence joins TRBV5-1 and TRBJ2-3, with TRBD2 matching 9 bases. The trim removed 1 base at V and 2 bases at J, leaving 5 bases unmatched. CDR1 and CDR2 from the germline V gene are SGHRS and YFSETQ. CDR3 length: 16 amino acids. CDR3 sequence: CASSLTSGSPTDTQYF. CDR3 DNA sequence: TGCGCCAGCAGCTTGACTAGCGGGTCCCCCACAGATACGCAGTATTTT. Full variable domain (missing parts from reference TRBV5-1 and TRBJ2-3): KAGVTQTPRYLIKTRGQQVTLSCSPISGHRSVSWYQQTPGQGLQFLFEYFSETQRNKGNFPGRFSGRQFSNSRSEMNVSTLELGDSALYLCASSLTSGSPTDTQYFGPGTRLTVL.

The chain carries TRBV6-5 and TRBJ1-1, with TRBD1 identical over 8 bases. The CDR3 is 13 residues long. The ends lost 4 bases at V and 6 bases at J; junction bases unmatched: 4. CDR1 is MNHEY, CDR2 SVGAGI, per germline. The CDR3 here is CASSSGQGAEAFF. CDR3 bases: TGTGCCAGCAGTTCCGGACAGGGAGCTGAAGCTTTCTTT.

This clone has only one observation. This chain joins TRBV18 and TRBJ1-4; possible D gene TRBD1, 5 bases. The V end was cut by 3 bases, the J end by 4 bases, with 9 bases between. This CDR3 is built from 14 residues. The germline gives CDR1 KGHSH, CDR2 LQKENI. The CDR3 loop is CASSPKQDNEKLFF. CDR3 DNA sequence: TGTGCCAGCTCACCTAAACAGGATAATGAAAAACTGTTTTTT.

V and J are TRBV19 and TRBJ1-1; D not certain. CDR1 and CDR2 from the germline V gene are LNHDA and SQIVND (reference sequence). The V gene lost 1 base and the J gene lost 10 bases, with 10 bases spanning the gap. CDR3 length equals 12 residues. The CDR3 nucleotides are TGTGCCAGTAGTATAGTAGGGTTTGGAGCTTTCTTT. This sequence encodes CASSIVGFGAFF.

This clone was found a few times. The chain is built from TRBV4-1 and TRBJ2-3; the D gene is possibly TRBD2 (5 bases). Trimming removed 4 bases at V and 0 bases at J, with 11 bases between. Per germline, CDR1 MGHRA and CDR2 YSYEKL. CDR3 size: 15 residues. CDR3: CASSRSGSSTDTQYF. CDR3 DNA sequence: TGCGCCAGCAGCCGCAGCGGTTCTAGCACAGATACGCAGTATTTT.

V is TRBV19 and J is TRBJ1-5, with a possible D match to TRBD1 (6 bases). Germline V gives CDR1 LNHDA, CDR2 SQIVND (reference sequence). The CDR3 is made up of 16 amino acids. The V and J ends lost 5 bases and 4 bases respectively, with 18 bases between them. The CDR3 reads CASSDYQGMGNQPQHF. For the CDR3, the DNA is TGTGCCAGTAGTGATTATCAGGGGATGGGAAATCAGCCCCAGCATTTT.

This clone was observed a single time. This chain uses TRBV29-1 with TRBJ2-5; TRBD1 is a possible D gene (5 bases). V gave up 2 bases and J gave up 11 bases, with 18 bases separating them. The length of the CDR3 is 13 residues. Germline V lookup: CDR1 SQVTM, CDR2 ANQGSEA. Here the CDR3 DNA reads TGCAGCGTTGAATTCGTAGGGGCTTATGAGCAGTACTTC. Translated: CSVEFVGAYEQYF. Drawing the rest from reference TRBV29-1 and TRBJ2-5, the complete variable domain is SAVISQKPSRDICQRGTSLTIQCQVDSQVTMMFWYRQQPGQSLTLIATANQGSEATYESGFVIDKFPISRPNLTFSTLTVSNMSPEDSSIYLCSVEFVGAYEQYFGPGTRLLVL.

The chain combines TRBV19 with TRBJ1-1, with TRBD1 as a possible D gene (6 bases). V lost 3 bases, J lost 8 bases, and 19 bases lay in between. The CDR3 has 15 residues. Germline CDR1 and CDR2: LNHDA and SQIVND (reference sequence). The CDR3 coding sequence is TGTGCCAGTAGTATTAGTCTTCAGGGGCAGGGAGAAGCTTTCTTT. It specifies CASSISLQGQGEAFF.

The chain is built from TRBV7-2 and TRBJ2-1; D gene unclear. V was pared by 3 bases and J by 5 bases, with 14 bases between. The CDR3 extends over 15 amino acids. Germline V lookup: CDR1 SGHTA, CDR2 FQGNSA. CDR3 DNA: TGTGCCAGCAGCTTTGGTCTGCCCCTTGACAATGAGCAGTTCTTC. It is translated as CASSFGLPLDNEQFF.